The 10 T cell receptor beta chains below were found in one sample sequenced in a study of post-analysis software for immune sequencing data. Findings and limits, study-wide: In patients, roughly five TRBV segments were more frequent than in controls, with TRBV5-6, TRBV5-1 and TRBV20-1 among them.

Unique molecular identifiers were built into the TCR beta cDNA libraries. TCRdb fed the PCR reads into MiXCR, producing one record per CDR3 protein. The data contain under 900,000 distinct CDR3 sequences, under 70% of them seen just once; the ten biggest clones take up 4.6%. These receptors' antigens are unknown. Sequencing used blood. Receptors were obtained from a girl between 5 and 17 years old with multiple sclerosis.

This clonotype was seen a few times. J is TRBJ2-1 and V is TRBV5-1, with TRBD1 as a possible D gene (5 bases). TRBJ2-7 matches the DNA end more closely, so the J call is doubtful. This CDR3 comprises 12 residues. CDR1 is SGHRS and CDR2 is YFSETQ in the germline V gene. This chain's CDR3 is CASSLYAGEQYF. Here the CDR3 DNA reads TGCGCCAGCAGCTTGTATGCAGGGGAGCAGTACTTC.

This clonotype has a handful of counts. The V and J genes are TRBV12-3 or TRBV12-4 and TRBJ1-2, with D tentatively TRBD1 (5 bases). The V end lost 7 bases, the J end lost 8 bases, and 20 bases lay between the germline ends. The CDR3 is 14 amino acids. The chain's CDR3 is CASILQTAREGYTF. The CDR3 DNA is TGTGCCAGCATTCTTCAGACAGCCAGGGAGGGCTACACCTTC.

V usage is TRBV12-3 or TRBV12-4 and J usage is TRBJ2-5; TRBD1 matches at 7 bases. V gave up 2 bases and J gave up 3 bases; unmatched junction bases: 12. The CDR3 is made up of 17 amino acids. This CDR3 reads CASSLNPTGTAKETQYF. The CDR3 DNA is TGTGCCAGCAGTTTAAACCCCACCGGGACAGCCAAAGAGACCCAGTACTTC.

The chain combines TRBV10-3 with TRBJ2-2; D gene uncertain. This CDR3 contains 13 residues. Looked up from germline, CDR1 is ENHRY and CDR2 is SYGVKD. The germline V and J ends were trimmed by 2 bases and 6 bases, with 7 bases remaining between them. CDR3: CAISEQAAGELFF. DNA of the CDR3: TGTGCCATCAGTGAGCAAGCAGCCGGGGAGCTGTTTTTT.

V and J are TRBV6-5 and TRBJ1-5, with D possibly matching TRBD1 (6 bases). The CDR3 length is 14 residues. Germline CDR1 MNHEY, CDR2 SVGAGI. The ends were cut back, 8 bases at V and 8 bases at J, with 19 bases in the middle. Here the CDR3 reads CASATVQGREPQHF. The CDR3 nucleotides are TGTGCCAGCGCTACGGTACAGGGCAGAGAGCCCCAGCATTTT.

The chain recombines TRBV7-9 with TRBJ1-4; D is ambiguous. The CDR3 length is 15 residues. V was shortened by 2 bases and J by 0 bases, with 7 bases between the two germline ends. Germline lookup yields CDR1 SEHNR and CDR2 FQNEAQ (reference sequence). The CDR3 region is CASSLIWATNEKLFF. CDR3 DNA sequence: TGTGCCAGCAGCTTAATTTGGGCAACTAATGAAAAACTGTTTTTT.

V gene TRBV27 combines with J gene TRBJ2-5; 7 nucleotides agree with TRBD2. The CDR3 is 17 amino acids. V lost 3 bases and J lost 5; bases outside the gene matches: 15. Germline lookup yields CDR1 MNHEY and CDR2 SMNVEV (reference sequence). CDR3 sequence: CASSLLPAGRHGETQYF. In nucleotides, the CDR3 is TGTGCCAGCAGTTTGCTTCCAGCGGGAAGGCATGGGGAGACCCAGTACTTC.

A word on this clonotype: Given a much more abundant clone one base away, this may be a read error. The CDR3 spells CNVRQHIQETQYF. The CDR3 DNA reads as TGCAACGTCCGACAACACATTCAAGAGACCCAGTACTTC. The rearrangement uses TRBV29-1 and TRBJ2-5; D remains ambiguous. This CDR3 is built from 13 residues. Germline assignment: CDR1 SQVTM and CDR2 ANQGSEA.

The chain recombines TRBV12-3 or TRBV12-4 with TRBJ2-1, with 9 nucleotides matching TRBD1. CDR3 size: 15 residues. After removal of 4 bases from V and 12 bases from J, the junction contained 13 bases not matched to a gene. CDR3 nucleotides: TGTGCCAGCAGTTCGTCCCGGGACAGGGACGGTAGGCAGTTCTTC. It codes for CASSSSRDRDGRQFF.

This chain connects TRBV29-1 to TRBJ1-2; D call uncertain. This CDR3 comprises 12 residues. The germline V and J ends were trimmed by 6 bases and 1 base, with 9 bases remaining between them. The V gene's germline CDR1 is SQVTM and CDR2 ANQGSEA. CDR3 DNA: TGCAGCGTGCAAGGGCATAACTATGGCTACACCTTC. This gives the protein CSVQGHNYGYTF. Looking up the rest from reference TRBV29-1 and TRBJ1-2 gives the full variable domain: SAVISQKPSRDICQRGTSLTIQCQVDSQVTMMFWYRQQPGQSLTLIATANQGSEATYESGFVIDKFPISRPNLTFSTLTVSNMSPEDSSIYLCSVQGHNYGYTFGSGTRLTVV.